This T cell receptor beta chain was recovered during a study of CD8 T cells in Susac syndrome. The CDR3 totals 13 residues. V shed 6 bases and J shed 3 bases, with 14 bases lying between them. From germline, CDR1 is SQVTM and CDR2 ANQGSEA. Reverse transcription of roughly 0.5 to 1 ug RNA was carried out with random hexamers. TCRdb used MiXCR to reprocess the immunoSEQ multiplex PCR reads, holding one entry per CDR3 protein. This table has around 190,000 distinct CDR3 sequences, about 95% appearing once. This clonotype has just one count. This receptor was obtained from a human donor in good health. Sequencing used CD4+ T cells from PBMCs. J is TRBJ2-5 and V is TRBV29-1; possible D gene TRBD1, 8 bases. CDR3 loop: CSVRTGREETQYF. In nucleotides, the CDR3 is TGCAGCGTGAGGACAGGGAGGGAAGAGACCCAGTACTTC.